This TCR beta chain was sequenced for a study of blood T cell repertoires in COVID-19. The overall study: The study drew acute and convalescent COVID-19 samples from the United States, Italy and Spain. In each case, the material was cDNA or gDNA derived from T cells, B-cell-depleted T cells, or PBMCs.

The Seattle site enrolled patients during active infection and followed them longitudinally. Libraries were prepared by immunoSEQ multiplex PCR; TCRdb keeps only in-frame clonotypes and omits some of them. The repertoire holds a few hundred thousand clones, 89% seen once, with around 2.8% in the top ten. The CDR3 is made up of 16 amino acids. V lost 2 bases, J lost 2 bases, and 14 bases lay in between. Germline V gene data show CDR1 as MNHEY and CDR2 as SVGEGT. The sequence derives from a woman in her 30s with COVID-19, enrolled during active disease. The material sequenced was peripheral blood. The chain joins TRBV6-2 or TRBV6-3 to TRBJ2-3; weak D call: TRBD1 (5 bases). The CDR3 is CASSYPYRRSTDTQYF. In DNA form, the CDR3 reads TGTGCCAGCAGTTACCCTTACAGGAGATCCACAGATACGCAGTATTTT.